This entry is about one T cell receptor beta chain. The data derive from a study of T cells in Graves' hyperthyroidism and ophthalmopathy. The germline CDR1 and CDR2 sequences are GTSNPN and SVGIG (reference sequence). The CDR3 sequence is 14 residues long. Trimming shortened V by 0 bases and J by 3 bases, and 9 bases separated the two germline ends. Diagnosis rested on symptoms, serum thyroxine and TRAb, thyroid ultrasound, and orbital computed tomography. TCR beta CDR3 region amplification was performed from RNA transcripts. First-round RT-PCR of the TCR CDR3 relied on the HTBI primer set. TCRdb reprocessed the multiplex PCR reads via MiXCR and lists one record per CDR3 protein. The top ten clones hold 73% of a sample with about 360,000 distinct CDR3 sequences, approximately 25% of them seen once.

Sequencing was performed on blood. V usage is TRBV30 and J usage is TRBJ1-5; no definite D call. The clonotype was recovered from a man aged 45-65 years with Graves' hyperthyroidism. CDR3 region: CAWSVSGLNQPQHF. CDR3 DNA: TGTGCCTGGAGTGTAAGCGGACTCAATCAGCCCCAGCATTTT.